One sample yielded the 9 T cell receptor beta chains listed below, sequenced in a study of blood T cell repertoires in COVID-19. Some clones are missing from TCRdb's copy, which holds only in-frame ones; the method was immunoSEQ multiplex PCR. The sample records roughly 90,000 clones, 75% to 90% being singletons. The sample consisted of peripheral blood. The receptors originated from a woman between 65 and 79 years old with acute or convalescent COVID-19.

The rearrangement uses TRBV5-1 and TRBJ2-7; TRBD2 might be the D (6 bases). CDR3 size: 16 residues. Trimming took 4 bases from V and 3 from J, leaving 20 bases between them. Germline V gene data show CDR1 as SGHRS and CDR2 as YFSETQ. The CDR3 DNA reads as TGCGCCAGCAGCCCTAGTGGCTGGGGACTGGACTACGAGCAGTACTTC. Protein product: CASSPSGWGLDYEQYF.

The rearrangement links TRBV28 to TRBJ1-4, with TRBD1 matching 9 bases. The germline V gene has CDR1 MDHEN and CDR2 SYDVKM. With 6 bases clipped from V and 5 bases from J, the junction kept 7 bases outside the gene matches. The CDR3 is made up of 15 amino acids. The chain's CDR3 is CASRRDRVSNEKLFF. DNA for the CDR3: TGTGCCAGCAGGCGGGACAGGGTCTCGAATGAAAAACTGTTTTTT.

The V gene is TRBV5-1, the J gene TRBJ1-4, with 10 bases fitting TRBD1. This CDR3 spans 15 amino acids. V shed 0 bases and J 8 bases; nucleotides not matched to a gene: 4. CDR1 and CDR2 from the germline V gene are SGHRS and YFSETQ. The CDR3 region has the DNA TGCGCCAGCAGCTTGGCGACAGGGGGCAGCGAAAAACTGTTTTTT. It translates to CASSLATGGSEKLFF.

The rearrangement links TRBV3-1 (or the pseudogene TRBV3-2) to TRBJ2-3; D remains ambiguous. Trimming removed 1 base from V and 2 bases from J, with 10 bases in between. Germline V gives CDR1 LGHDT, CDR2 YNNKEL (reference sequence). The CDR3 contains 15 residues. CDR3 DNA sequence: TGTGCCAGCAGCCAAGTTATCGGTATCACAGATACGCAGTATTTT. It codes for CASSQVIGITDTQYF.

This clone showed up just once. The gene calls are TRBV28 and TRBJ1-6; TRBD1 aligns across 9 bases. V lost 5 bases, J lost 8 bases, and 10 bases stayed unmatched. CDR3 length: 16 amino acids. The V gene's germline CDR1 is MDHEN and CDR2 SYDVKM. CDR3 residues: CASSGNPGQGYSPLHF. CDR3 nucleotides: TGTGCCAGCAGTGGTAATCCGGGACAGGGTTATTCACCCCTCCACTTT.

The genes are TRBV24-1 and TRBJ2-1; TRBD1 matches at 7 bases. V lost 6 bases and J lost 2; bases outside the gene matches: 9. Germline values: CDR1 KGHDR, CDR2 SFDVKD. The length of the CDR3 is 16 residues. CDR3 amino acids: CATSKRTGNTYNEQFF. The CDR3 DNA reads as TGTGCCACCAGTAAAAGGACAGGTAACACCTACAATGAGCAGTTCTTC.

This chain connects TRBV2 to TRBJ2-2; D not certain. The CDR3 consists of 13 residues. The germline V gene encodes CDR1 SNHLY and CDR2 FYNNEI. V lost 3 bases to trimming and J lost 6 bases, with 8 bases between them. CDR3 nucleotides: TGTGCCAGCAGTGACACGCCGGCCGGGGAGCTGTTTTTT. It specifies CASSDTPAGELFF.

The chain links TRBV25-1 to TRBJ2-7; a possible D gene is TRBD1 (7 bases). Germline CDR1 MGHDK, CDR2 SYGVNS. CDR3 length: 14 residues. V was pared by 7 bases and J by 6 bases, with 19 bases between. CDR3 amino acids: CASTPNRGGGEQYF. In DNA, the CDR3 is TGTGCCAGCACCCCCAACAGGGGAGGTGGCGAGCAGTACTTC.

This clone occurred once. V gene TRBV4-1 combines with J gene TRBJ2-7, with a weak D call TRBD1 (5 bases). Germline CDR1 and CDR2: MGHRA and YSYEKL. Trimming stripped 0 bases from V and 6 bases from J, with 18 bases between. This CDR3 contains 16 residues. The CDR3 sequence: CASSQDQVWGQSEQYF. DNA of the CDR3: TGCGCCAGCAGCCAAGATCAGGTCTGGGGCCAGAGCGAGCAGTACTTC.